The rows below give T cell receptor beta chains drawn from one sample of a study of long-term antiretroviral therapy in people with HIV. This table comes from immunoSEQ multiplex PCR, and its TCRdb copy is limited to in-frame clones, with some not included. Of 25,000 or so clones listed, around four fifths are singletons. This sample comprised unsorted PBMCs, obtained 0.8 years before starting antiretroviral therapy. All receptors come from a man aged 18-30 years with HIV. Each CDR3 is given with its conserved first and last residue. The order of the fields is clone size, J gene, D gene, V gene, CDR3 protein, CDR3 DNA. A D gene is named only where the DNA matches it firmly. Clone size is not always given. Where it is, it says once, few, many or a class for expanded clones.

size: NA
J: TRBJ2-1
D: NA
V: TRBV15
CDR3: CATSRDLSGTGNYNEQFF
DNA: TGTGCCACCAGCAGAGATCTCTCCGGTACGGGAAACTACAATGAGCAGTTCTTC

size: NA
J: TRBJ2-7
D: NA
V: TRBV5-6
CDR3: CASSYATVEQYF
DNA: TGTGCCAGCAGCTACGCAACGGTCGAGCAGTACTTC

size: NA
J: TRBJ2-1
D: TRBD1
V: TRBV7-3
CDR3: CASRPGGAKGNEQFF
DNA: TGTGCCAGCAGGCCAGGGGGCGCAAAAGGCAATGAGCAGTTCTTC

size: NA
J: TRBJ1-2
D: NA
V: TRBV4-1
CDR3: CASSQPGAGMGGGPGYTF
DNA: TGCGCCAGCAGCCAACCGGGGGCAGGGATGGGCGGGGGGCCCGGCTACACCTTC

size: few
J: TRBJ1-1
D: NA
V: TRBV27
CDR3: CGVGRDTEAFF
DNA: TGCGGAGTAGGGAGGGACACTGAAGCTTTCTTT

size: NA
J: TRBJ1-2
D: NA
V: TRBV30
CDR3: CAWSVQRLTIFYGYTF
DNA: TGTGCCTGGAGTGTACAGAGGTTGACAATATTCTATGGCTACACCTTC

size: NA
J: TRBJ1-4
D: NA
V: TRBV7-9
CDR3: CASSPGVGDEKLFF
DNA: TGTGCCAGCAGCCCAGGGGTCGGGGATGAAAAACTGTTTTTT

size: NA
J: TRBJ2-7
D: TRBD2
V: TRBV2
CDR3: CASSENSGSSYEQYF
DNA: TGTGCCAGCAGTGAAAATAGCGGGAGCTCCTACGAGCAGTACTTC

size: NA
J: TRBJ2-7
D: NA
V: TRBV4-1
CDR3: CASSQEDRREQYF
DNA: TGCGCCAGCAGCCAAGAGGACAGACGCGAGCAGTACTTC

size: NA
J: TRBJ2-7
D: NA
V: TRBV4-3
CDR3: CASSQGRFYEQYF
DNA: TGCGCCAGCAGCCAGGGGCGTTTCTACGAGCAGTACTTC

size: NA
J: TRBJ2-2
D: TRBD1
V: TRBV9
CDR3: CATGGTGVTGELFF
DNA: TGTGCCACTGGGGGGACAGGGGTCACCGGGGAGCTGTTTTTT

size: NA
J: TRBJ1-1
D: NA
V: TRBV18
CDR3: CASSPTGYDTEAFF
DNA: TGTGCCAGCTCACCTACAGGGTACGACACTGAAGCTTTCTTT

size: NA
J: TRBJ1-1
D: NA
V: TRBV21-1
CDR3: CASRSEAFF
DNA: TGTGCCAGCAGGTCTGAAGCTTTCTTT

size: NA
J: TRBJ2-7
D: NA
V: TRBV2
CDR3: CASKLSSSYEQYF
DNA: TGTGCCAGCAAATTATCCAGCTCCTACGAGCAGTACTTC

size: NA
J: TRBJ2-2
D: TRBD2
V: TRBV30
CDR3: CALGLAGNTGELFF
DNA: TGTGCCTTGGGACTAGCGGGAAACACCGGGGAGCTGTTTTTT

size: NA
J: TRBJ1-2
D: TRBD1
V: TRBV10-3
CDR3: CAISESPGQSDYGYTF
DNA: TGTGCCATCAGTGAGTCGCCGGGACAGAGCGACTATGGCTACACCTTC

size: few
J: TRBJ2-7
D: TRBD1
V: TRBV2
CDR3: CASSDGTGLSYEQYF
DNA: TGTGCCAGCAGTGACGGGACAGGGTTATCCTACGAGCAGTACTTC

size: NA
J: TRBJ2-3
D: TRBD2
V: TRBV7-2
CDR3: CASSPRTSGRTDTQYF
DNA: TGTGCCAGCAGCCCAAGGACTAGCGGGAGGACAGATACGCAGTATTTT

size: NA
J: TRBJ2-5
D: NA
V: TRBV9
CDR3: CASSAGPHRGSETQYF
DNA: TGTGCCAGCAGCGCCGGTCCTCACAGAGGGTCGGAGACCCAGTACTTC

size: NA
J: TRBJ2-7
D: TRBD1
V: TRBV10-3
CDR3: CAARGTAYEQYF
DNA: TGTGCCGCACGAGGGACAGCCTACGAGCAGTACTTC

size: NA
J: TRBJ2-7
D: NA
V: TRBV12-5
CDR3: CASGLDTSYEQYF
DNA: TGTGCTAGTGGTTTGGACACCTCCTACGAGCAGTACTTC

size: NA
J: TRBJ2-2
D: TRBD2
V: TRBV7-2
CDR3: CASRKEAGGSGELFF
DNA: TGTGCCAGCAGAAAAGAAGCGGGAGGCTCCGGGGAGCTGTTTTTT

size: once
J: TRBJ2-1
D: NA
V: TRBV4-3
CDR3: CASSQEPDSYNEQFF
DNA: TGCGCCAGCAGCCAAGAGCCGGACTCCTACAATGAGCAGTTCTTC

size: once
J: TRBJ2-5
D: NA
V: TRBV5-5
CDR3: CASSHPQVLQETQYF
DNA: TGTGCCAGCAGCCACCCACAGGTCCTCCAAGAGACCCAGTACTTC

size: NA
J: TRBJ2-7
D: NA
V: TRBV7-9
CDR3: CASSFLSGQGEQYF
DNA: TGTGCCAGCAGCTTTCTATCCGGCCAGGGCGAGCAGTACTTC

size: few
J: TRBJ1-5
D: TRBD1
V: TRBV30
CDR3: CAWSDTGGNQPQHF
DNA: TGTGCCTGGAGTGACACAGGGGGCAATCAGCCCCAGCATTTT

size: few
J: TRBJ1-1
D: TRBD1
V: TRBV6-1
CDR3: CASGDQTGATEAFF
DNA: TGTGCCAGCGGGGACCAGACAGGGGCCACTGAAGCTTTCTTT

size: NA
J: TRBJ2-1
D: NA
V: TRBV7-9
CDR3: CASSFMTVTYNEQFF
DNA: TGTGCCAGCAGCTTCATGACAGTTACCTACAATGAGCAGTTCTTC

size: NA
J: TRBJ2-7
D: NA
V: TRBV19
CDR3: CASSYGSEQYF
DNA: TGTGCCAGTAGTTATGGGAGCGAGCAGTACTTC

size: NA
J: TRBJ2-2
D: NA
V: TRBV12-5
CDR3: CASGKKGGGTGELFF
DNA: TGTGCTAGTGGTAAGAAGGGGGGCGGAACCGGGGAGCTGTTTTTT

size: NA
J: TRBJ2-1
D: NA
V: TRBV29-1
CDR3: CSAIITGPPHNEQFF
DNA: TGCAGCGCAATAATTACCGGGCCCCCGCACAATGAGCAGTTCTTC

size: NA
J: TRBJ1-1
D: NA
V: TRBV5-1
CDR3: CASSLGSGPLNTEAFF
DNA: TGCGCCAGCAGCTTGGGTTCGGGACCCTTGAACACTGAAGCTTTCTTT

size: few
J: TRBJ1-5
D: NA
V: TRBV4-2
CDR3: CASSLGSQTTSNQPQHF
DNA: TGTGCCAGCAGCCTAGGGTCCCAAACCACTAGCAATCAGCCCCAGCATTTT

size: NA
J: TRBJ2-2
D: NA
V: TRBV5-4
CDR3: CASSLEGRGVTGELFF
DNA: TGTGCCAGCAGCTTGGAAGGCAGGGGGGTCACCGGGGAGCTGTTTTTT

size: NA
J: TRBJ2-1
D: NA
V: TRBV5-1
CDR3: CASAWGSGSSYNEQFF
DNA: TGCGCCAGCGCCTGGGGTAGCGGTAGCTCCTACAATGAGCAGTTCTTC

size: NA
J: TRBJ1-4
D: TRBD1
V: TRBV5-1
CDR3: CASSWGQSSNEKLFF
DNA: TGCGCCAGCAGCTGGGGACAGTCCTCTAATGAAAAACTGTTTTTT

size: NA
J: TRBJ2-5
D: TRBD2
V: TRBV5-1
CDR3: CASSQGGGGETQYF
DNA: TGCGCCAGCAGCCAGGGCGGGGGGGGAGAGACCCAGTACTTC

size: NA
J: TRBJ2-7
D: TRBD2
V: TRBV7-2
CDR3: CASSSIAGDYEQYF
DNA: TGTGCCAGCAGCTCCATAGCGGGGGACTACGAGCAGTACTTC

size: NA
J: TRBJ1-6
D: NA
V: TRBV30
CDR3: CAWIDRTYNSPLHF
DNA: TGTGCCTGGATCGACCGGACATATAATTCACCCCTCCACTTT

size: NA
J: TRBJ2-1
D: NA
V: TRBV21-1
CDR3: CASSKNVAQGWIGVNEQFF
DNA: TGTGCCAGCAGCAAAAACGTAGCGCAGGGATGGATAGGGGTCAATGAGCAGTTCTTC

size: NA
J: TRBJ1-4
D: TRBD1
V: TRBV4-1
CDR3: CASSQVRGLTNEKLFF
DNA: TGCGCCAGCAGCCAAGTCAGGGGGTTAACTAATGAAAAACTGTTTTTT

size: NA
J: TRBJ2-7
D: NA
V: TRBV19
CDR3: CASRSGTVSYEQYF
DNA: TGTGCCAGTAGATCTGGGACGGTGTCCTACGAGCAGTACTTC

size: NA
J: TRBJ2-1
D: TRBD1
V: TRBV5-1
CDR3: CASSLGAGQVSHEQFF
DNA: TGCGCCAGCAGCTTGGGGGCGGGACAGGTTTCCCATGAGCAGTTCTTC

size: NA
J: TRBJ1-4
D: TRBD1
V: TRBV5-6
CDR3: CASSKDRGTNEKLFF
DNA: TGTGCCAGCAGCAAGGACAGGGGAACTAATGAAAAACTGTTTTTT

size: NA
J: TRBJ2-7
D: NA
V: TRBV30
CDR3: CAWSVPGRTYEQYF
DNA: TGTGCCTGGAGTGTACCCGGACGGACCTACGAGCAGTACTTC

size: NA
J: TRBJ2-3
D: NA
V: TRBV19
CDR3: CASSNRQANTDTQYF
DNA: TGTGCCAGTAGTAACCGACAGGCTAACACAGATACGCAGTATTTT

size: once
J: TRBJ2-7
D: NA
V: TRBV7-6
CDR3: CASSLGAMQYF
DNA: TGTGCCAGCAGCTTAGGGGCGATGCAGTACTTC

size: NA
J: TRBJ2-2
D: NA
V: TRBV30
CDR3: CAWSSRLAGELFF
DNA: TGTGCCTGGAGTTCTCGATTGGCCGGGGAGCTGTTTTTT

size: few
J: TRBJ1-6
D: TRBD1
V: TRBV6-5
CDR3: CASSSGTGPAPLHF
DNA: TGTGCCAGCAGTTCCGGGACAGGGCCGGCACCCCTCCACTTT

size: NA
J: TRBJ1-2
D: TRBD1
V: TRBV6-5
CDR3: CASSRTGGLDGYTF
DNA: TGTGCCAGCAGCCGGACAGGGGGGCTCGATGGCTACACCTTC

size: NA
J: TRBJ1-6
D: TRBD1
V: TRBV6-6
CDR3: CASSGQDSPLHF
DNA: TGTGCCAGCAGTGGACAGGATTCACCCCTCCACTTT

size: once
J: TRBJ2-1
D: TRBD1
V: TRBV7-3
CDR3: CASSSSTGTGYEQFF
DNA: TGTGCCAGCAGCTCATCCACCGGGACAGGGTATGAGCAGTTCTTC

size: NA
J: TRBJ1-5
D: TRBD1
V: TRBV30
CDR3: CAWTEETGGNQPQHF
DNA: TGTGCCTGGACTGAAGAGACAGGGGGCAATCAGCCCCAGCATTTT

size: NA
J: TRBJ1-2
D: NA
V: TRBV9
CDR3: CASSVGTSYGYTF
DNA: TGTGCCAGCAGCGTCGGGACAAGCTATGGCTACACCTTC

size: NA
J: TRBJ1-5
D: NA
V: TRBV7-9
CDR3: CASSRGGEPQHF
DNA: TGTGCCAGCAGCCGCGGAGGGGAGCCCCAGCATTTT

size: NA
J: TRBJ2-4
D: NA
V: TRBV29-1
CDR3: CSVKDSLKNIQYF
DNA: TGCAGCGTAAAGGACAGCCTCAAAAACATTCAGTACTTC

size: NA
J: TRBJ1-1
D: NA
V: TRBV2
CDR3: CASRETTEAFF
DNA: TGTGCCAGCAGAGAGACCACTGAAGCTTTCTTT

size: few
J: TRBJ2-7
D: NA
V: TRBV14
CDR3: CASSQVEGDYEQYF
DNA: TGTGCCAGCAGCCAAGTTGAGGGGGACTACGAGCAGTACTTC

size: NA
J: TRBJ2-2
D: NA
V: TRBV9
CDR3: CASSVGQSTGELFF
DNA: TGTGCCAGCAGCGTGGGACAATCCACCGGGGAGCTGTTTTTT